These T cell receptor beta chains were read from a single sample in a study of cytomegalovirus exposure and HLA in healthy donors. Libraries were prepared by immunoSEQ multiplex PCR; TCRdb keeps only in-frame clonotypes and omits some of them. The sample contains roughly 100,000 clones, more than 65% of which appear only once. The sequenced sample was PBMCs. These receptors came from a human donor in good health. Each CDR3 is given with its conserved first and last residue.

V gene,J gene,CDR3 protein
TRBV6-5,TRBJ2-3,CASQRVTRVDTQYF
TRBV11-2,TRBJ1-2,CASSRNRDTHGYTF
TRBV19,TRBJ2-7,CASSQGIYEQYF
TRBV11-2,TRBJ2-5,CASSLQGTFQETQYF
TRBV5-1,TRBJ2-3,CASSLGTGGPTDTQYF
TRBV5-5,TRBJ2-7,CASSLYQGASYEQYF
TRBV6-1,TRBJ2-1,CASSIAGGQFF
TRBV6-5,TRBJ1-2,CASSQGQGGGYTF
TRBV18,TRBJ2-1,CASSPGGGVDEQFF
TRBV27,TRBJ2-7,CASSWGRRGDEQYF
TRBV7-6,TRBJ2-4,CANYLDATGDRNIQYF
TRBV7-9,TRBJ1-1,CASSSYRGRYTEAFF
TRBV28,TRBJ1-1,CASSPPRGLDTEAFF
TRBV19,TRBJ2-2,CATALSGRAGTGELFF
TRBV6-5,TRBJ2-2,CASRGTLRTGELFF
TRBV19,TRBJ2-1,CASSTPGRELGRSSYNEQFF
TRBV6-4,TRBJ2-1,CASSDQGTSGYNEQFF
TRBV7-9,TRBJ2-3,CASSLLGGEPTDTQYF
TRBV4-3,TRBJ2-6,CASSLRGTALTGGANVLTF
TRBV19,TRBJ2-1,CASSIAGSTYNEQFF
TRBV5-6,TRBJ2-6,CASSFSLDSGANVLTF
TRBV27,TRBJ1-2,CASTPAIDRPYGYTF
TRBV7-6,TRBJ1-2,CASSLVEGDYGYTF
TRBV28,TRBJ2-1,CASSLAVAGVSEQFF
TRBV18,TRBJ2-7,CASSHAGGGNEQYF
TRBV6-5,TRBJ2-3,CASSYSGASTDTQYF
TRBV10-3,TRBJ2-7,CAISQSGEDYEQYF
TRBV18,TRBJ2-3,CASSPLTGGSITDTQYF
TRBV15,TRBJ2-7,CATSRVPSGSYEQYF
TRBV9,TRBJ2-2,CASSPGTPFGGTRNTGELFF
TRBV7-9,TRBJ2-2,CASSLAPQGSGELFF
TRBV5-5,TRBJ2-7,CASSSLPGVISEQYF
TRBV27,TRBJ1-2,CASQGGYTF
TRBV5-6,TRBJ2-1,CASSLRAGGVYNEQLF
TRBV2,TRBJ2-5,CASSRRTSGRPGMVTQYF
TRBV29-1,TRBJ1-2,CSVEGTPYGYTF
TRBV19,TRBJ1-5,CASSLQTGAQPQHF
TRBV11-2,TRBJ1-2,CASSLDRGYGYTF
TRBV5-8,TRBJ1-2,CASRQPRGLGYGYTF
TRBV19,TRBJ2-5,CASSMDRGRGTQYF
TRBV19,TRBJ2-3,CASSFYEFGASTDTQYF
TRBV19,TRBJ1-1,CASSRFTGGGTEAFF
TRBV7-9,TRBJ1-6,CAIRPGRNSPLHF